This TCR beta chain was recorded in a study of blood T cell repertoires in COVID-19. As for the study in general: The United States, Italy and Spain supplied acute and convalescent COVID-19 samples. From T cells, B-cell-depleted T cells, or PBMCs came the material, which was cDNA or gDNA.

Per the original methods: Scientists estimated how many nucleated cells there were by amplifying reference gene primers. Sequencing used immunoSEQ multiplex PCR; TCRdb keeps in-frame clones, though not all of them. V and J calls and clone size are copied from that table; D and trimming were computed from the DNA. The table has about 140,000 clones, 82% seen once. V was trimmed by 1 base and J by 4 bases, leaving 8 bases between them. This CDR3 has 14 amino acids. In germline, CDR1 is LNHNV, CDR2 YYDKDF (reference sequence). The sample taken for sequencing was peripheral blood. The chain employs TRBV15 and TRBJ1-5; D is ambiguous. The sequence was obtained from a woman of 80 years or more with acute or convalescent COVID-19. The CDR3 is CATSRAAGNQPQHF. CDR3 in DNA: TGTGCCACCAGCAGAGCGGCAGGTAATCAGCCCCAGCATTTT.